Listed below are T cell receptor beta chains from one sample, sequenced in a study of blood T cell repertoires in COVID-19. Generated by immunoSEQ multiplex PCR, the TCRdb table keeps only in-frame clones and is missing some. Of about 110,000 clones in the sample, 82% were seen once. Input material: peripheral blood. The receptor source for this set is a woman in her sixties or seventies with acute or convalescent COVID-19. Each CDR3 is given with its conserved first and last residue. A D gene is named only where the DNA matches it firmly. The size entry is marked missing in some rows and otherwise reads once, few, many or a size class.

size: NA; J: TRBJ1-2; V: TRBV6-5; D: NA; CDR3: CASSPHRRDGYTF; DNA: TGTGCCAGCAGTCCACACCGTCGGGATGGCTACACCTTC
size: NA; J: TRBJ2-7; V: TRBV11-1; D: TRBD1; CDR3: CASRSGTGYEQYF; DNA: TGTGCCAGCAGATCCGGGACAGGCTACGAGCAGTACTTC
size: NA; J: TRBJ2-3; V: TRBV24-1; D: TRBD2; CDR3: CATSDYRLAGGRGSTDTQYF; DNA: TGTGCCACCAGTGATTACCGACTAGCGGGGGGCCGGGGGAGCACAGATACGCAGTATTTT
size: once; J: TRBJ1-2; V: TRBV7-2; D: NA; CDR3: CASSLNGGLLAYGYTF; DNA: TGTGCCAGCAGCTTGAACGGGGGGCTGCTTGCCTATGGCTACACCTTC
size: NA; J: TRBJ2-3; V: TRBV11-3; D: TRBD2; CDR3: CASSLGSGTSTDTQYF; DNA: TGTGCCAGCAGCTTAGGTAGCGGGACCTCCACAGATACGCAGTATTTT
size: NA; J: TRBJ2-5; V: TRBV21-1; D: NA; CDR3: CASSKAGTGALESETQYF; DNA: TGTGCCAGCAGCAAAGCCGGGACAGGGGCTTTAGAATCAGAGACCCAGTACTTC
size: NA; J: TRBJ2-3; V: TRBV20-1; D: TRBD2; CDR3: CSASSERGITDTQYF; DNA: TGCAGTGCTAGTTCAGAGCGGGGGATTACAGATACGCAGTATTTT
size: NA; J: TRBJ1-4; V: TRBV4-2; D: NA; CDR3: CASSPVRGGEKLFF; DNA: TGTGCCAGCAGCCCAGTGAGGGGAGGGGAAAAACTGTTTTTT
size: NA; J: TRBJ2-5; V: TRBV11-2; D: NA; CDR3: CASRVQGFYETQYF; DNA: TGTGCCAGCAGGGTACAGGGATTCTATGAGACCCAGTACTTC
size: NA; J: TRBJ2-7; V: TRBV24-1; D: NA; CDR3: CATSVGAAERYEQYF; DNA: TGTGCCACCAGTGTAGGGGCCGCTGAAAGGTACGAGCAGTACTTC
size: NA; J: TRBJ2-3; V: TRBV11-3; D: TRBD2; CDR3: CASSFVAGDNPDTQYF; DNA: TGTGCCAGCAGCTTCGTAGCGGGGGATAACCCGGATACGCAGTATTTT
size: NA; J: TRBJ2-7; V: TRBV12-2; D: NA; CDR3: CASRLAEDLGGKYEQYF; DNA: TGTGCAAGTCGCTTAGCGGAGGACCTCGGAGGGAAATACGAGCAGTACTTC
size: NA; J: TRBJ1-2; V: TRBV7-6; D: NA; CDR3: CASSLGGLGARGYTF; DNA: TGTGCCAGCAGCTTAGGCGGTCTGGGGGCGCGTGGCTACACCTTC
size: NA; J: TRBJ2-2; V: TRBV7-9; D: NA; CDR3: CASSPRGTGELFF; DNA: TGTGCCAGCAGCCCCAGGGGTACCGGGGAGCTGTTTTTT
size: NA; J: TRBJ1-2; V: TRBV5-1; D: NA; CDR3: CASSFTAPNYGYTF; DNA: TGCGCCAGCAGCTTTACAGCCCCTAACTATGGCTACACCTTC
size: NA; J: TRBJ1-2; V: TRBV24-1; D: TRBD1; CDR3: CATSDRLKTGGYGYTF; DNA: TGTGCCACCAGTGACCGGCTTAAGACAGGGGGCTATGGCTACACCTTC
size: NA; J: TRBJ1-2; V: TRBV2; D: NA; CDR3: CASSEALRTEDYTF; DNA: TGTGCCAGCAGTGAAGCGTTAAGGACAGAAGACTACACCTTC
size: NA; J: TRBJ2-1; V: TRBV27; D: NA; CDR3: CASGRLSSYNEQFF; DNA: TGTGCCAGCGGGCGCCTGAGCTCCTACAATGAGCAGTTCTTC
size: NA; J: TRBJ1-5; V: TRBV4-1; D: TRBD1; CDR3: CASSQLRTGMGNQPQHF; DNA: TGCGCCAGCAGCCAACTAAGGACAGGGATGGGCAATCAGCCCCAGCATTTT
size: NA; J: TRBJ1-2; V: TRBV7-2; D: TRBD1; CDR3: CASSTRRGGYTF; DNA: TGTGCCAGCAGCACCCGCAGGGGGGGCTACACCTTC
size: NA; J: TRBJ2-5; V: TRBV5-5; D: TRBD1; CDR3: CASRQGTVQETQYF; DNA: TGTGCCAGCAGACAAGGGACAGTCCAAGAGACCCAGTACTTC
size: NA; J: TRBJ1-5; V: TRBV19; D: NA; CDR3: CASSIGGRNQPQHF; DNA: TGTGCCAGTAGTATTGGGGGCCGGAATCAGCCCCAGCATTTT
size: NA; J: TRBJ2-2; V: TRBV24-1; D: NA; CDR3: CATSDFSGNGTGELFF; DNA: TGTGCCACCAGTGATTTCTCAGGAAATGGGACCGGGGAGCTGTTTTTT
size: NA; J: TRBJ2-1; V: TRBV30; D: TRBD1; CDR3: CAFARGGRNEQFF; DNA: TGTGCCTTCGCGAGAGGGGGCCGCAATGAGCAGTTCTTC
size: few; J: TRBJ1-5; V: TRBV6-2/TRBV6-3; D: NA; CDR3: CASSYLRGQPQHF; DNA: TGTGCCAGCAGTTACCTCAGAGGTCAGCCCCAGCATTTT
size: few; J: TRBJ2-2; V: TRBV5-4; D: TRBD2; CDR3: CASSSEAGAGAGELFF; DNA: TGTGCCAGCAGCTCAGAAGCGGGGGCTGGTGCCGGGGAGCTGTTTTTT